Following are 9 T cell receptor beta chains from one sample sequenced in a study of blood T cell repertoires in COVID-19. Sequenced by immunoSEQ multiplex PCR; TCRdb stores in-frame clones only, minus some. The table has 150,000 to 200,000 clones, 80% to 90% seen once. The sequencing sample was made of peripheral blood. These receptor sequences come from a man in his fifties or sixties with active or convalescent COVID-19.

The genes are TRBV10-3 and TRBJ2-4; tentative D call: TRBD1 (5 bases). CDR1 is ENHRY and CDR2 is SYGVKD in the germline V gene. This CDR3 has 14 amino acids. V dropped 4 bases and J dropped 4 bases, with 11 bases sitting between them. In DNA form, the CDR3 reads TGTGCCATCAGTGCCAGGGCTGAGAAAAACATTCAGTACTTC. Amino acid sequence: CAISARAEKNIQYF.

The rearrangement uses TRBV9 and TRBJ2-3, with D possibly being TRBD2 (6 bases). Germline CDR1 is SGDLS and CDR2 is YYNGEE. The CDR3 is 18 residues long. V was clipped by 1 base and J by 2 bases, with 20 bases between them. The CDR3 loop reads CASSVWTLGGANTDTQYF. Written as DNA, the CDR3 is TGTGCCAGCAGCGTATGGACTCTTGGCGGGGCTAACACAGATACGCAGTATTTT.

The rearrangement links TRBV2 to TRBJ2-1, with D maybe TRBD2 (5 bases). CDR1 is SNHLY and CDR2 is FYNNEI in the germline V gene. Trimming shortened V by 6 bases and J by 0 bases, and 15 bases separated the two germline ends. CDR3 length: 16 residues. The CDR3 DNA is TGTGCCAGCAGCCTAGCTCCAACAAGCTCCTACAATGAGCAGTTCTTC. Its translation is CASSLAPTSSYNEQFF.

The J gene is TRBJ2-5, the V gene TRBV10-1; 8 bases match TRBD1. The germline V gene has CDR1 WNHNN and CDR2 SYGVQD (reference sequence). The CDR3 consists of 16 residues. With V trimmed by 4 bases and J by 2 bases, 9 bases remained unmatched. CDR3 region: CASSATTGALQETQYF. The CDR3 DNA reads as TGCGCCAGCAGTGCGACGACAGGGGCATTGCAAGAGACCCAGTACTTC.

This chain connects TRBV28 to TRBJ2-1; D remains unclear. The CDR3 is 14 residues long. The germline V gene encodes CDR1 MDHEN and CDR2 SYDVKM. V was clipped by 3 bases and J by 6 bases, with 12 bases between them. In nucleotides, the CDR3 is TGTGCCAGCAGTTTGCCCCAGATTCCCAATGAGCAGTTCTTC. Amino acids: CASSLPQIPNEQFF.

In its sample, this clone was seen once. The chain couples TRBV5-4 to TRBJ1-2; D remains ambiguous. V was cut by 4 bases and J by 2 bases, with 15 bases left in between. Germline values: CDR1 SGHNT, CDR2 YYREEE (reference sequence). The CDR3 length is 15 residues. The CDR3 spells CASSLKEGWNYGYTF. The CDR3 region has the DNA TGTGCCAGCAGCCTTAAGGAGGGCTGGAACTATGGCTACACCTTC.

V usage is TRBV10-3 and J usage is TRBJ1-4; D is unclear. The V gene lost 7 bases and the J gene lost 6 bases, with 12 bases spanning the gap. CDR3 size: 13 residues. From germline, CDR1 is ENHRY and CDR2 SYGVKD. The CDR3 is CAITSRADEKLFF. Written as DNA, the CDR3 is TGTGCCATCACTTCTCGCGCGGATGAAAAACTGTTTTTT.

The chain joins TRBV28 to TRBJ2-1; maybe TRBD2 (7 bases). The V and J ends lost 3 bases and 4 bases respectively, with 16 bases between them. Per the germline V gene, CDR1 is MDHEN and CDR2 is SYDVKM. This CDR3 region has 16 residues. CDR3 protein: CASSFAAGGRYNEQFF. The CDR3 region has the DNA TGTGCCAGCAGTTTTGCTGCCGGGGGGCGTTACAATGAGCAGTTCTTC.

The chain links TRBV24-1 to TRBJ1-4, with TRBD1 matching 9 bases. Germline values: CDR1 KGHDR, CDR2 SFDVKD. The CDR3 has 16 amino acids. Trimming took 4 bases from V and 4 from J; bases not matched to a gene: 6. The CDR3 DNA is TGTGCCACCAGTGACCCGACAGGGGGAGATAATGAAAAACTGTTTTTT. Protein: CATSDPTGGDNEKLFF.